This passage covers 14 T cell receptor beta chains from one sample sequenced in a study of T cell responses to AZD1222 COVID-19 vaccine. Data came from immunoSEQ multiplex PCR; TCRdb stores just in-frame clones and leaves some out. The sample carries fewer than 200,000 clones, roughly 92% recorded once. Sequencing used peripheral blood, obtained 28 days after the second dose of the MenACWY control vaccine. These TCRs come from an adult who received the MenACWY meningococcal vaccine as a control.

About this clone itself: Relative to the germline gene, one junction end is altered; a read error may explain this. The V gene is TRBV7-7, the J gene TRBJ1-3, with no clear D. Germline V gene data show CDR1 as SSHAT and CDR2 as FNYEAQ (reference sequence). The CDR3 spans 17 residues. DNA for the CDR3: TGTGCTAGCAGCTTGGATCCACCGGGGAACCGGGGAAACACCATATATTTT. It yields the protein CASSLDPPGNRGNTIYF. The variable domain in full, completed from reference TRBV7-7 and TRBJ1-3, reads GAGVSQSPRYKVTKRGQDVTLRCDPISSHATLYWYQQALGQGPEFLTYFNYEAQPDKSGLPSDRFSAERPEGSISTLTIQRTEQRDSAMYRCASSLDPPGNRGNTIYFGEGSWLTVV.

This chain connects TRBV7-2 to TRBJ1-3; no firm D call. Germline CDR1 reads SGHTA; CDR2 reads FQGNSA. With 1 base removed from V and 3 bases from J, the gap between germline ends came to 4 bases. This CDR3 is built from 13 residues. The CDR3 here is CASSLGHGNTIYF. DNA for the CDR3: TGTGCCAGCAGCTTAGGGCATGGAAACACCATATATTTT.

This sequence joins TRBV3-1 (or the pseudogene TRBV3-2) and TRBJ1-2; the D gene is possibly TRBD1 (5 bases). This CDR3 spans 13 amino acids. CDR1 and CDR2 from the germline V gene are LGHDT and YNNKEL (reference sequence). V was clipped by 1 base and J by 4 bases, with 7 bases between them. CDR3 in amino acids: CASSQGGVYGYTF. The CDR3 nucleotides read TGTGCCAGCAGCCAAGGAGGGGTCTATGGCTACACCTTC.

This chain uses TRBV18 with TRBJ1-5; 9 bases align to TRBD1. The V gene's germline CDR1 is KGHSH and CDR2 LQKENI. Trimming took 3 bases from V and 4 from J; bases not matched to a gene: 4. The CDR3 length is 15 residues. The DNA of the CDR3 is TGTGCCAGCTCACCTACACAGGGGGCTAATCAGCCCCAGCATTTT. Amino acid sequence: CASSPTQGANQPQHF.

V gene TRBV12-3 or TRBV12-4 combines with J gene TRBJ1-5, with D tentatively TRBD1 (5 bases). V was pared by 5 bases and J by 7 bases, with 12 bases between. This CDR3 has 13 residues. DNA of the CDR3: TGTGCCAGCAGTCCGGGGCGGGAACAGCCCCAGCATTTT. As protein: CASSPGREQPQHF.

The chain joins TRBV19 to TRBJ1-3; TRBD1 aligns across 8 bases. The ends lost 5 bases at V and 1 base at J; junction bases unmatched: 7. Germline V gene lookup returns CDR1 LNHDA and CDR2 SQIVND (reference sequence). The CDR3 runs to 16 residues. The CDR3 reads CASSSPYRGSGNTIYF. Written as DNA, the CDR3 is TGTGCCAGTAGTTCGCCTTACAGGGGGTCTGGAAACACCATATATTTT.

This chain's CDR3 is CASRPLAGVSNEQFF. DNA of the CDR3: TGTGCCAGCAGACCTTTAGCGGGAGTTAGCAATGAGCAGTTCTTC. The J gene is TRBJ2-1, the V gene TRBV6-2 or TRBV6-3, with 9 bases that match TRBD2. The trim removed 6 bases at V and 6 bases at J, leaving 9 bases unmatched. Per the germline V gene, CDR1 is MNHEY and CDR2 is SVGEGT. This CDR3 spans 15 amino acids.

This clone came up once. V and J are TRBV5-6 and TRBJ2-3, with TRBD1 identical over 7 bases. Germline V gives CDR1 SGHDT, CDR2 YYEEEE. V trimming: 4 bases; J trimming: 3 bases; junction bases outside the gene matches: 11. The length of the CDR3 is 16 residues. The CDR3 nucleotides are TGTGCCAGCAGCGCGGCCCAGGGGGACCTAACAGATACGCAGTATTTT. This codes for CASSAAQGDLTDTQYF. Full variable domain (missing parts from reference TRBV5-6 and TRBJ2-3): DAGVTQSPTHLIKTRGQQVTLRCSPKSGHDTVSWYQQALGQGPQFIFQYYEEEERQRGNFPDRFSGHQFPNYSSELNVNALLLGDSALYLCASSAAQGDLTDTQYFGPGTRLTVL.

V gene TRBV27 combines with J gene TRBJ1-3; no definite D call. The ends were cut back, 6 bases at V and 4 bases at J, with 13 bases in the middle. The CDR3 totals 14 residues. The germline V gene encodes CDR1 MNHEY and CDR2 SMNVEV (reference sequence). This chain's CDR3 is CASSPLRSGNTIYF. The DNA of the CDR3 is TGTGCCAGCAGCCCCCTCAGGTCCGGAAACACCATATATTTT.

As DNA, the CDR3 is TGTGCCAGCAGTCCATGGGTCGGGGTTGAAGCTTTCTTT. It encodes CASSPWVGVEAFF. The V gene is TRBV27, the J gene TRBJ1-1; no reliable D call. This CDR3 is 13 amino acids long. CDR1 and CDR2 from the germline V gene are MNHEY and SMNVEV (reference sequence). Deletions cut 5 bases from V and 7 bases from J, with 14 bases between.

The chain recombines TRBV11-2 with TRBJ1-2, with TRBD1 matching 7 bases. The CDR3 length is 13 residues. Germline assignment: CDR1 SGHAT and CDR2 FQNNGV. The V and J ends lost 0 bases and 6 bases, in that order; junction bases with no gene match: 1. The CDR3 DNA follows: TGTGCCAGCAGCTTAGATAGGGGGCATGGCTACACCTTC. Residues: CASSLDRGHGYTF.

The rearrangement links TRBV27 to TRBJ2-7, with 12 bases lining up with TRBD2. V was pared by 4 bases and J by 3 bases, with 1 base of the junction left unmatched. The CDR3 is 14 amino acids. Germline CDR1 is MNHEY and CDR2 is SMNVEV (reference sequence). Written as DNA, the CDR3 is TGTGCCAGCAGTTGGACTAGCGGGATCTACGAGCAGTACTTC. This gives the protein CASSWTSGIYEQYF.

The gene calls are TRBV2 and TRBJ2-3; unclear D gene. CDR1 and CDR2 (germline): SNHLY, FYNNEI. With 4 bases removed from V and 4 bases from J, the gap between germline ends came to 3 bases. The CDR3 covers 11 residues. The CDR3 DNA follows: TGTGCCAGCAGTGCCGCAGATACGCAGTATTTT. This codes for CASSAADTQYF.

The chain uses TRBV27 and TRBJ2-7; TRBD2 matches at 10 bases. CDR1 is MNHEY and CDR2 is SMNVEV in the germline V gene (reference sequence). V shed 5 bases and J 6 bases; nucleotides not matched to a gene: 4. The CDR3 sequence is 13 residues long. CDR3 DNA sequence: TGTGCCAGCAGTCCAGCGGGAGGGGGCGAGCAGTACTTC. Translating gives CASSPAGGGEQYF.